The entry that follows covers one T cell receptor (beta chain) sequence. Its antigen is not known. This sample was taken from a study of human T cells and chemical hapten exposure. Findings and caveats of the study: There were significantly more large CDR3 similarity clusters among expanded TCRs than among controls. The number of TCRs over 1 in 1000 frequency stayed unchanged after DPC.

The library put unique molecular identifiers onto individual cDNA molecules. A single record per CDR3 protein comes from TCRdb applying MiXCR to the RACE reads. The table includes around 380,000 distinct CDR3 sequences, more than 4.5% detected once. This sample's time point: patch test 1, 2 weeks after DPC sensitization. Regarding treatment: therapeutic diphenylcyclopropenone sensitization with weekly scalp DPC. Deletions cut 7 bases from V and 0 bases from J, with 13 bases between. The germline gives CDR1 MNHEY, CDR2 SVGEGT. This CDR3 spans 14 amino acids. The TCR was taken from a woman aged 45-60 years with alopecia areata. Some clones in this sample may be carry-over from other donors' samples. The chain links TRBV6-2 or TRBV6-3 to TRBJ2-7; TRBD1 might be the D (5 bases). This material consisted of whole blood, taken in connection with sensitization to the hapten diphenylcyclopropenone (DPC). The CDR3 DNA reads TGTGCCAGCACCGGACACTCTCTCTCCTACGAGCAGTACTTC. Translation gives CASTGHSLSYEQYF.